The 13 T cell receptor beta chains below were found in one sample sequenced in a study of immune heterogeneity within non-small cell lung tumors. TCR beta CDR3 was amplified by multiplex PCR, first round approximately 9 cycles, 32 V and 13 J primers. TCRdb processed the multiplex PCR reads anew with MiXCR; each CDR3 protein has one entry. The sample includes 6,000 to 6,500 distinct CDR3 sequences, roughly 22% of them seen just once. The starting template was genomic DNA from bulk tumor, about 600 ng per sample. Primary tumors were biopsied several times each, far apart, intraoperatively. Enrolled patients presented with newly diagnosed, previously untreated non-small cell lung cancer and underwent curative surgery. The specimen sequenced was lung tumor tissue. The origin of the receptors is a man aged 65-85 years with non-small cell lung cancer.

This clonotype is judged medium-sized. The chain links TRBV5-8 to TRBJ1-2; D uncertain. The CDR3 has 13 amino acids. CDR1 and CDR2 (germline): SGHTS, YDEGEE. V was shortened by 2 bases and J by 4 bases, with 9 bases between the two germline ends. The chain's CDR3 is CASSLLNSYGYTF. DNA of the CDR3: TGTGCCAGCAGCTTACTAAACAGCTATGGCTACACCTTC.

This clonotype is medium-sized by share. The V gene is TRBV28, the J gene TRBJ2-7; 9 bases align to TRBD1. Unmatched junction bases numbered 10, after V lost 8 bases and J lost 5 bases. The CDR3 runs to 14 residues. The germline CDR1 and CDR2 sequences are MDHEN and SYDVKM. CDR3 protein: CASGKPGQGNEQYF. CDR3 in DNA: TGTGCCAGCGGGAAACCGGGACAGGGAAACGAGCAGTACTTC.

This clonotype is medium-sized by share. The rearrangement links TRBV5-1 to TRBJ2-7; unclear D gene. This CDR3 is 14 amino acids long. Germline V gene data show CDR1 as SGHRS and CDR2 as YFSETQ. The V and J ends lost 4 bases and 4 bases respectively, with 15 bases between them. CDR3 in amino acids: CASSKVPVGYEQYF. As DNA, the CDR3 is TGCGCCAGCAGCAAGGTCCCAGTCGGATACGAGCAGTACTTC.

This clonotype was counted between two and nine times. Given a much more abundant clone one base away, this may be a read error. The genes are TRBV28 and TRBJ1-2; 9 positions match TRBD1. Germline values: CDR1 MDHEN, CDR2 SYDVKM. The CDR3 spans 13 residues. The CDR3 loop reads CASSLGQGLGCTF. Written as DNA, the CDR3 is TGTGCCAGCAGTTTGGGACAGGGACTTGGCTGCACCTTC.

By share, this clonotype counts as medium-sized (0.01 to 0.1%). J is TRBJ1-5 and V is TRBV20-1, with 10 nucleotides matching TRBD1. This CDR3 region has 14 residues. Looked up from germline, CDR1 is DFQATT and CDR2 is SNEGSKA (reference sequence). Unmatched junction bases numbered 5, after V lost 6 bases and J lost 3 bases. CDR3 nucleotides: TGCAGTGCCACCGGGACAGGGGTCAATCAGCCCCAGCATTTT. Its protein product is CSATGTGVNQPQHF.

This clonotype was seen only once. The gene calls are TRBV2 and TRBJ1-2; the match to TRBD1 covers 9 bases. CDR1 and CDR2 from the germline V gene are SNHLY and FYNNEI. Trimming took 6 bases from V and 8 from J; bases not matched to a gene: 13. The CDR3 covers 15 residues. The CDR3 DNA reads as TGTGCCAGCAGAAGCCCGGGACAGGGAGGTTGGGGCTACACCTTC. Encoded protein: CASRSPGQGGWGYTF.

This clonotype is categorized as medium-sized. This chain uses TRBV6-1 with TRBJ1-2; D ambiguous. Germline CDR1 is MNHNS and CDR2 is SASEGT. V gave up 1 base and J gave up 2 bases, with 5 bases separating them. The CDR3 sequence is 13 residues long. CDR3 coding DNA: TGTGCCAGCAGTGAAGGGCAGAACTATGGCTACACCTTC. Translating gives CASSEGQNYGYTF.

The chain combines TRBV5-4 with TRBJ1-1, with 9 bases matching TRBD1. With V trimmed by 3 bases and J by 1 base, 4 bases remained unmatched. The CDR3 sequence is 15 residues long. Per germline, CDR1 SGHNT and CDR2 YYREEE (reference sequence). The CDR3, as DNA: TGTGCCAGCAGCTCCGGGGGACAGGGGAACACTGAAGCTTTCTTT. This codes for CASSSGGQGNTEAFF.

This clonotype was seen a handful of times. The CDR3 DNA reads as TGTGCCAGCAGTGCCAAGGGGCGGTTCCAAGAGACCCAGTACTTC. Protein sequence: CASSAKGRFQETQYF. The chain recombines TRBV2 with TRBJ2-5; TRBD1 might be the D (5 bases). The germline V gene encodes CDR1 SNHLY and CDR2 FYNNEI. Trimming stripped 4 bases from V and 1 base from J, with 13 bases between. The CDR3 is 15 residues long.

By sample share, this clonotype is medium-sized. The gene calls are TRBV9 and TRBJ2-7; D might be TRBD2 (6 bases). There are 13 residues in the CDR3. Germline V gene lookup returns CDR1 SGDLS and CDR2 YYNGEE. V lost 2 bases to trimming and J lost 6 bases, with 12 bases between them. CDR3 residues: CASSVGVEGEQYF. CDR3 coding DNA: TGTGCCAGCAGCGTTGGGGTGGAGGGCGAGCAGTACTTC.

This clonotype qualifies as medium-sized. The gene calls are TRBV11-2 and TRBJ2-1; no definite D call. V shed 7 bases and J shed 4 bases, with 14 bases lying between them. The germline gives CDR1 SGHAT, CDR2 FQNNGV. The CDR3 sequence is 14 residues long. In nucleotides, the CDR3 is TGTGCCAGCACACCCGCCCGGGCTTACAATGAGCAGTTCTTC. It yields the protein CASTPARAYNEQFF. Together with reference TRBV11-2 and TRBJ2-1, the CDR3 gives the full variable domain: EAGVAQSPRYKIIEKRQSVAFWCNPISGHATLYWYQQILGQGPKLLIQFQNNGVVDDSQLPKDRFSAERLKGVDSTLKIQPAKLEDSAVYLCASTPARAYNEQFFGPGTRLTVL.

The CDR3 DNA reads as TGTGCCAGTAGCAGCTTGGGCGAGCAGTTCTTC. Amino acid sequence: CASSSLGEQFF. This chain uses TRBV6-1 with TRBJ2-1; D remains ambiguous. Germline-derived CDR1 and CDR2 are MNHNS and SASEGT. Trimming took 9 bases from V and 10 from J, leaving 13 bases between them. The CDR3 length is 11 residues.

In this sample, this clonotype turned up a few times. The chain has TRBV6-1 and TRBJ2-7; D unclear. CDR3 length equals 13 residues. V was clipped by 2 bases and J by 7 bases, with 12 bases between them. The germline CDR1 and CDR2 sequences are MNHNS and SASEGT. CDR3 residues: CASSEFTYWEQYF. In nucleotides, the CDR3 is TGTGCCAGCAGTGAATTTACCTACTGGGAGCAGTACTTC.